Shown below are 13 T cell receptor beta chains from a single sample sequenced in a study of blood T cells in healthy people across ages. With a J-beta primer mix and a sample-barcoded 5' primer, a second PCR ran about 6 to 11 cycles. TCRdb re-called the 5' RACE reads with MiXCR, one entry per CDR3 protein. This table has over 700,000 distinct CDR3 sequences, around 25% appearing once. Separately, the same data were catalogued under a study of T cells of mothers and their children.

Sequencing was performed on blood. The source is a boy between 10 and 17 years old in good health.

This clonotype was seen more than once but under ten times. The J gene is TRBJ2-5, the V gene TRBV27, with 9 bases fitting TRBD2. Germline CDR1 MNHEY, CDR2 SMNVEV (reference sequence). Losses at the gene ends were 6 bases for V and 5 bases for J; bases not matched to a gene: 13. The CDR3 runs to 16 residues. The CDR3 DNA is TGTGCCAGCAGCCACTTGGTTGCGGGGGGGCTGGAGACCCAGTACTTC. Its protein product is CASSHLVAGGLETQYF.

This clonotype has just a few counts. This chain links TRBV7-2 with TRBJ2-2, with D tentatively TRBD1 (6 bases). There are 13 residues in the CDR3. Per germline, CDR1 SGHTA and CDR2 FQGNSA. V dropped 4 bases and J dropped 5 bases, with 8 bases sitting between them. In DNA, the CDR3 is TGTGCCAGCAGCTGGGGGCCAACCGGGGAGCTGTTTTTT. Translated: CASSWGPTGELFF.

This chain joins TRBV12-3 or TRBV12-4 and TRBJ1-6, with a weak D call TRBD1 (6 bases). V dropped 6 bases and J dropped 3 bases, with 12 bases sitting between them. The CDR3 runs 15 residues. For the CDR3, the DNA is TGTGCCAGCAGCTGGACAGACTACTATAATTCACCCCTCCACTTT. The encoded protein is CASSWTDYYNSPLHF.

This clonotype was seen a few times. The chain has TRBV10-3 and TRBJ1-1; a weak D match, TRBD1 (5 bases). The CDR3 is made up of 12 amino acids. CDR1 ENHRY and CDR2 SYGVKD come from the germline V gene. Trimming took off 8 bases at V and 2 bases at J, with 9 bases between the two ends. CDR3 coding DNA: TGTGCCATCGGGACCGCTAACACTGAAGCTTTCTTT. This encodes CAIGTANTEAFF.

This clonotype came up a few times. This chain links TRBV5-5 with TRBJ1-5; D is perhaps TRBD1 (5 bases). The CDR3 has 15 amino acids. The germline CDR1 and CDR2 sequences are SGHKS and YYEKEE (reference sequence). V lost 10 bases, J lost 4 bases, and 21 bases lay in between. Here the CDR3 DNA reads TGTGCCTACACAAACGGGGGGATCTCAAATCAGCCCCAGCATTTT. Residues: CAYTNGGISNQPQHF.

As regards this clonotype: One junction end disagrees with the germline gene, perhaps due to a read error. The chain is built from TRBV3-1 and TRBJ1-3; no clear D gene. From germline, CDR1 is LGHDT and CDR2 YNNKEL (reference sequence). This CDR3 is built from 17 residues. CDR3 DNA: TGTGCCAGCAGCCAAGCTGGACCACCGACTTCTGGAAACACCGTATATTTT. This codes for CASSQAGPPTSGNTVYF. Full variable domain (missing parts from reference TRBV3-1 and TRBJ1-3): DTAVSQTPKYLVTQMGNDKSIKCEQNLGHDTMYWYKQDSKKFLKIMFSYNNKELIINETVPNRFSPKSPDKAHLNLHINSLELGDSAVYFCASSQAGPPTSGNTVYFGEGSWLTVV.

This clonotype was seen more than once but under ten times. The rearrangement uses TRBV4-2 and TRBJ2-7; 11 nucleotides match TRBD1. V lost 3 bases to trimming and J lost 3 bases; unmatched junction nucleotides: 7. From germline, CDR1 is LGHNA and CDR2 YNFKEQ. The CDR3 is 16 residues long. Here the CDR3 DNA reads TGTGCCAGCAGCCACATGACCGGGACAGGGGGCTACGAGCAGTACTTC. Translation: CASSHMTGTGGYEQYF.

The rearrangement uses TRBV6-5 and TRBJ2-1, with TRBD2 identical over 9 bases. CDR3 length: 15 residues. Germline V CDR1 and CDR2: MNHEY, SVGAGI. After removal of 2 bases from V and 10 bases from J, the junction contained 9 bases not matched to a gene. CDR3: CASSYLGGRAEEQFF. The CDR3 DNA sequence: TGTGCCAGCAGTTACCTCGGCGGGAGGGCCGAGGAGCAGTTCTTC.

The chain recombines TRBV7-9 with TRBJ1-5, with D possibly matching TRBD1 (5 bases). Per germline, CDR1 SEHNR and CDR2 FQNEAQ (reference sequence). CDR3 length: 14 amino acids. Trimming removed 5 bases at V and 9 bases at J, with 17 bases between. As DNA, the CDR3 is TGTGCCAGCAGCGAGAGGGACGGCCTCGGGCCCCAGCATTTT. Its protein product is CASSERDGLGPQHF.

V usage is TRBV5-1 and J usage is TRBJ2-5; 10 nucleotides agree with TRBD2. The J call is doubtful: the DNA matches TRBJ2-7 better. CDR1 and CDR2 from the germline V gene are SGHRS and YFSETQ. This CDR3 is 15 amino acids long. The chain's CDR3 is CASSLKLAGSHEQYF. Written as DNA, the CDR3 is TGCGCCAGCAGCTTGAAACTAGCGGGGTCCCACGAGCAGTACTTC.

Many counts were recorded for this clonotype. J is TRBJ2-5 and V is TRBV29-1; D remains ambiguous. With 2 bases removed from V and 3 bases from J, the gap between germline ends came to 1 base. CDR1 and CDR2 from the germline V gene are SQVTM and ANQGSEA. CDR3 size: 10 residues. The CDR3 here is CSVEKETQYF. CDR3 nucleotides: TGCAGCGTTGAAAAAGAGACCCAGTACTTC.

The chain carries TRBV7-9 and TRBJ2-7; TRBD2 matches 8 bases. CDR1 is SEHNR, CDR2 FQNEAQ, per germline (reference sequence). Losses at the gene ends were 6 bases for V and 5 bases for J; bases not matched to a gene: 18. The CDR3 totals 17 residues. CDR3 nucleotides: TGTGCCAGCAGTCCTAACCTCGTCGGAGCGGGAGAGGACGAGCAGTACTTC. Its translation is CASSPNLVGAGEDEQYF. Complete variable domain (other parts from reference TRBV7-9 and TRBJ2-7): DTGVSQNPRHKITKRGQNVTFRCDPISEHNRLYWYRQTLGQGPEFLTYFQNEAQLEKSRLLSDRFSAERPKGSFSTLEIQRTEQGDSAMYLCASSPNLVGAGEDEQYFGPGTRLTVT.

This clonotype has just a few counts. This chain connects TRBV6-2 or TRBV6-3 to TRBJ2-5; D remains ambiguous. The J call is doubtful: the DNA matches TRBJ2-7 better. CDR1 and CDR2 from the germline V gene are MNHEY and SVGEGT. This CDR3 comprises 11 residues. This CDR3 reads CASTGWYEQYF. CDR3 DNA: TGTGCCAGCACGGGTTGGTACGAGCAGTACTTC.